The T cell receptor (beta chain) under discussion was sequenced for a study of T cell repertoires in cytomegalovirus infection. The CDR3 runs 14 residues. V lost 2 bases, J lost 0 bases, and 8 bases lay in between. CDR1 MNHEY and CDR2 SVGAGI come from the germline V gene. In TCRdb, the reads were re-called with MiXCR into one record per CDR3 protein. The sample shows roughly 990,000 distinct CDR3 sequences, approximately 32% of them seen only once. This clonotype was observed a few times. Its antigen is unknown. The chain joins TRBV6-5 to TRBJ2-7; the D gene is possibly TRBD2 (5 bases). The sequence derives from a human donor in good health (CMV status not recorded). Some clones in this sample may be carry-over from other donors' samples. The sample here was cultured CD8+ T cells from PBMCs, taken from culture after CMV antigen stimulation. The DNA for the CDR3 is TGTGCCAGCAGTTACCGGACTTACTCCTACGAGCAGTACTTC. Amino acids: CASSYRTYSYEQYF.